This T cell receptor (beta chain) appears in the sequencing data of a study of molecular identifiers for immune sequencing clone quantification. MiXCR, run by TCRdb on the PCR reads, gives a single entry per CDR3 protein. The data show under 800,000 distinct CDR3 sequences, around 25% seen once. As concerns this clonotype: This may arise from a read error, as a much more abundant clone is one base away.

The CDR3 contains 12 residues. Germline CDR1 is SQVTM and CDR2 is ANQGSEA. The material sequenced was naive CD8+ T cells from blood, with Jurkat cell RNA spiked in. The subset here: FACS-sorted CD8+CD4-CCR7+CD45RA+ naive T cells. The TCR originated in a human donor in good health. Some libraries in this study had Jurkat cell RNA spiked in. The V and J genes are TRBV29-1 and TRBJ2-7, with a weak D call TRBD2 (5 bases). The CDR3: CGVETRGAEQYF. The CDR3 DNA reads as TGCGGCGTTGAAACTCGGGGAGCCGAGCAGTACTTC.